The entry below describes one T cell receptor beta chain. The sample is drawn from a study of blood T cell repertoires in COVID-19. Looking at the study overall: T cells, B-cell-depleted T cells, or PBMCs provided the cDNA or gDNA that served as material.

Some clones are missing from TCRdb's copy, which holds only in-frame ones; the method was immunoSEQ multiplex PCR. The table lists 150,000 or so clones, 80% to 90% of them singletons. This CDR3 has 16 amino acids. Germline assignment: CDR1 MNHEY and CDR2 SVGAGI. Trimming took off 1 base at V and 8 bases at J, with 17 bases between the two ends. The sample taken for sequencing was peripheral blood. The chain recombines TRBV6-5 with TRBJ1-4; D is perhaps TRBD1 (6 bases). The sequence derives from a man aged 35-49 years who had recovered from COVID-19. The CDR3 DNA sequence: TGTGCCAGCAGTTACTTTACAGGGTCCCCTGAGGAAAAACTGTTTTTT. Encoded protein: CASSYFTGSPEEKLFF.